This T cell receptor beta chain was captured in a study of blood T cells in healthy people across ages. This clonotype was seen a few times. Its antigen is unknown. Trimming removed 4 bases at V and 0 bases at J, with 11 bases between. CDR1 is SEHNR and CDR2 is FQNEAQ in the germline V gene (reference sequence). The CDR3 is 15 residues long. Next came a second PCR, run for about 7 to 12 cycles, which used a sample-barcoded 5' primer along with a J-beta primer mix. MiXCR, applied by TCRdb to the 5' RACE reads, yields one record per CDR3 protein. The table has about 640,000 distinct CDR3 sequences, about 54% seen once. Study-wide results and caveats: Naive CD4+ cells and diversity were both higher in long-lived donors than in aged donors. There was no known CMV status for donors, so expanded clonotype changes were possibly confounded. Underestimates were what the diversity estimates from one million T cells were considered to be.

Sequenced: blood. The chain recombines TRBV7-9 with TRBJ2-3; tentative D call: TRBD1 (7 bases). This clonotype was obtained from a man between 60 and 75 years old in good health. The CDR3 protein is CASSSQGTSTDTQYF. The CDR3 region has the DNA TGTGCCAGCAGCTCACAGGGGACTAGCACAGATACGCAGTATTTT.